This T cell receptor beta chain was sequenced in a study of PD-1 blockade in mismatch repair-deficient tumors. The sample holds one count of this clone. Its antigen is unknown. Mismatch repair deficiency was confirmed in all patients, by PCR or immunohistochemistry. TCRs were sequenced from a few patients responding to pembrolizumab. The protocol was immunoSEQ multiplex PCR, while the TCRdb copy is restricted to in-frame clones and leaves out a portion. The sample consists of some 120,000 clones, about 86% of them appearing once. Study-wide results and limits: Tumor-resident clones, often undetectable pretreatment in blood, expanded then contracted after pembrolizumab.

Material: peripheral blood, obtained 44 weeks after starting pembrolizumab. The sequence derives from an adult with mismatch repair-deficient cancer.

CDR3 protein: CASSLGPEHNYGYTF. The DNA of the CDR3 is TGTGCCAGCAGCTTAGGCCCGGAACATAACTATGGCTACACCTTC. The chain combines TRBV11-3 with TRBJ1-2; D gene unclear. Germline V lookup: CDR1 SGHNT, CDR2 YENEEA. Trimming removed 1 base from V and 1 base from J, with 10 bases in between. The CDR3 is 15 amino acids.